These T cell receptor beta chains were read from a single sample in a study of T cells after yellow fever vaccination. TCRdb reanalysed the 5' RACE reads using MiXCR and keeps one entry per CDR3 protein. The sample lists some 500,000 distinct CDR3 sequences, roughly 13% occurring once. The sequenced sample was PBMCs, obtained on the day of the yellow fever booster vaccination. The receptors come from a man in his thirties or forties who received the YFV17D yellow fever vaccine. Each CDR3 is given without its conserved first and last residue. D genes are given only for firm matches.

d_call	v_call	j_call	cdr3_aa
TRBD1	TRBV12-3/TRBV12-4	TRBJ2-4	ASSDAGTGRL
NA	TRBV27	TRBJ2-1	ASSRIGFGEQF
NA	TRBV19	TRBJ2-2	ASSMEQQNTGELF
NA	TRBV25-1	TRBJ2-1	ASSESYNEQF
NA	TRBV7-2	TRBJ2-1	ASSLGHEQF
NA	TRBV20-1	TRBJ2-3	SARRGNLADTQY
TRBD2	TRBV6-1	TRBJ2-7	ASSRGTSGSYEQY
NA	TRBV3-1	TRBJ1-2	ASSQGVYGYT
NA	TRBV7-9	TRBJ2-4	ASSLGFGKNIQY
TRBD2	TRBV7-3	TRBJ2-5	ASSFSGRSETQY
NA	TRBV15	TRBJ2-5	ATSSGLETQY
NA	TRBV20-1	TRBJ2-5	SASRQGMAQY
TRBD2	TRBV25-1	TRBJ2-3	ASSELAGGRLNTQY
NA	TRBV28	TRBJ2-3	ASSFGVHGSADTQY
NA	TRBV12-3/TRBV12-4	TRBJ1-5	ASSLGSIYQPQH
NA	TRBV29-1	TRBJ2-5	SVKTGAETQY
NA	TRBV3-1	TRBJ1-5	ASSQVNNQPQH
NA	TRBV7-9	TRBJ2-1	ASSLDGRNEQF
NA	TRBV7-9	TRBJ2-1	ASSLLDGTKPYNEQF
NA	TRBV25-1	TRBJ2-2	ASSTIHPGELF
TRBD2	TRBV20-1	TRBJ2-1	SAAGLAVFGQQF
NA	TRBV20-1	TRBJ1-1	SARWDTEAF
NA	TRBV28	TRBJ1-1	ASSLNSGMNTEAF
TRBD1	TRBV5-1	TRBJ1-1	ASSFDRGLMNTEAF
TRBD1	TRBV20-1	TRBJ2-7	SATLPPGTGFEEQY